One sample yielded the 30 T cell receptor beta chains listed below, sequenced in a study of control samples from healthy donors and cancer patients (dated by TCRdb to 2018 to 2021). Library preparation was by the immunoSEQ multiplex PCR assay. Drawn from immuneACCESS, this table holds only the in-frame rearrangements with V and J called that TCRdb kept. Clones are partly lost; checked studies trace under half to an unresolved V gene and leave the rest unexplained. Recorded for this sample are tens of thousands of clones; roughly 90% of them occurred a single time. In total, the top ten clones hold less than 7% of the sample. The sample consisted of PBMCs. These receptors were collected from a man in his fifties or sixties with colorectal cancer.

J is TRBJ2-3 and V is TRBV7-2; a weak D match, TRBD2 (7 bases). V gave up 4 bases and J gave up 4 bases, with 18 bases separating them. This CDR3 is 16 amino acids long. The germline V gene has CDR1 SGHTA and CDR2 FQGNSA. CDR3 residues: CASSYSTGGGADTQYF. The CDR3 DNA is TGTGCCAGCAGCTACTCAACGGGGGGCGGGGCAGATACGCAGTATTTT.

J is TRBJ1-6 and V is TRBV10-1; TRBD1 might be the D (6 bases). The CDR3 sequence is 18 residues long. The V end lost 5 bases, the J end lost 5 bases, and 22 bases lay between the germline ends. Germline V gene sequence: CDR1 WNHNN, CDR2 SYGVQD (reference sequence). CDR3 amino acids: CASSRDRDTNSDNSPLHF. The CDR3 DNA is TGCGCCAGCAGTCGCGACCGGGACACAAACTCGGATAATTCACCCCTCCACTTT.

About this clone itself: The same CDR3 arises from other DNA sequences in this sample as well. The rearrangement joins TRBV9 to TRBJ2-1, with 7 bases that match TRBD1. V shed 0 bases, J shed 1 base, and the junction held 1 base outside the gene matches. CDR1 and CDR2 (germline): SGDLS, YYNGEE. This CDR3 region has 15 residues. This CDR3 reads CASSVGQGSYNEQFF. CDR3 nucleotides: TGTGCCAGCAGCGTAGGACAGGGATCCTACAATGAGCAGTTCTTC.

The chain joins TRBV9 to TRBJ2-5, with 8 bases that match TRBD2. The CDR3 is 16 amino acids. V lost 3 bases, J lost 0 bases, and 7 bases stayed unmatched. Germline CDR1 reads SGDLS; CDR2 reads YYNGEE. This CDR3 is CASSGGSGGNQETQYF. The CDR3 region has the DNA TGTGCCAGCAGCGGGGGCAGCGGGGGAAACCAAGAGACCCAGTACTTC.

The chain joins TRBV6-5 to TRBJ2-3; TRBD2 matches at 12 bases. After removal of 4 bases from V and 1 base from J, the junction contained 0 bases not matched to a gene. Germline loops: CDR1 MNHEY, CDR2 SVGAGI. The CDR3 is 15 amino acids. The CDR3 loop reads CASSWTSGGTDTQYF. CDR3 nucleotide sequence: TGTGCCAGCAGTTGGACTAGCGGGGGCACAGATACGCAGTATTTT.

This chain links TRBV4-1 with TRBJ1-2, with D unclear. This CDR3 region has 14 residues. Trimming cost V 0 bases and J 0 bases, with 5 bases left between them. In germline, CDR1 is MGHRA, CDR2 YSYEKL. The CDR3 sequence is CASSQDSTNYGYTF. DNA of the CDR3: TGCGCCAGCAGCCAAGACAGTACTAACTATGGCTACACCTTC.

The chain combines TRBV3-1 (or the pseudogene TRBV3-2) with TRBJ2-2, with a tentative D call TRBD2 (5 bases). This CDR3 comprises 15 residues. Trimming left V 4 bases short and J 4 bases short, with 13 bases between. Germline CDR1 LGHDT, CDR2 YNNKEL (reference sequence). CDR3 bases: TGTGCCAGCAGCCTCGGGATTACTGCCACCGGGGAGCTGTTTTTT. It specifies CASSLGITATGELFF.

The chain has TRBV29-1 and TRBJ2-7; 9 bases fit TRBD1. This CDR3 is 14 amino acids long. Germline trimming cut 7 bases from V and 3 bases from J; bases unmatched to any gene: 10. Germline V gene sequence: CDR1 SQVTM, CDR2 ANQGSEA. The chain's CDR3 is CSAGTPGQGYEQYF. The CDR3 bases are TGCAGCGCCGGTACCCCGGGACAGGGCTACGAGCAGTACTTC.

J is TRBJ1-1 and V is TRBV9, with 7 bases lining up with TRBD1. CDR1 and CDR2 (germline): SGDLS, YYNGEE. The length of the CDR3 is 16 residues. V lost 3 bases to trimming and J lost 2 bases; unmatched junction nucleotides: 10. The CDR3 loop is CASSAITGTANTEAFF. Written as DNA, the CDR3 is TGTGCCAGCAGCGCGATTACCGGGACAGCAAACACTGAAGCTTTCTTT.

V and J are TRBV19 and TRBJ2-2; weak D call: TRBD2 (5 bases). Germline CDR1 LNHDA, CDR2 SQIVND (reference sequence). The CDR3 spans 15 residues. V was trimmed by 3 bases and J by 0 bases, leaving 8 bases between them. The CDR3 DNA is TGTGCCAGTAGTATGAGCGGACCGAACACCGGGGAGCTGTTTTTT. This encodes CASSMSGPNTGELFF.

The chain has TRBV12-3 or TRBV12-4 and TRBJ1-2, with D possibly TRBD1 on 5 matching bases. Trimming took off 7 bases at V and 5 bases at J, with 11 bases between the two ends. The CDR3 is 12 amino acids. The CDR3 sequence is CASTNQGYGYTF. The CDR3 region has the DNA TGTGCCAGCACCAACCAGGGTTATGGCTACACCTTC.

This clone was detected once. The J gene is TRBJ2-3, the V gene TRBV11-1; 10 bases align to TRBD2. The CDR3 totals 16 residues. Trimming removed 4 bases from V and 1 base from J; junction bases left unmatched: 5. CDR1 and CDR2 from the germline V gene are SGHAT and FQDESV (reference sequence). The CDR3 protein is CASSSPGLAGTDTQYF. The CDR3 DNA sequence: TGTGCCAGCAGCTCCCCAGGACTAGCGGGCACAGATACGCAGTATTTT.

The rearrangement links TRBV19 to TRBJ2-3, with D perhaps being TRBD1 or TRBD2 (5 bases each). Trimming took 7 bases from V and 1 from J, leaving 18 bases between them. The CDR3 spans 16 residues. Germline lookup yields CDR1 LNHDA and CDR2 SQIVND (reference sequence). CDR3 amino acids: CASTDGGAQGTDTQYF. DNA for the CDR3: TGTGCCAGTACCGATGGGGGAGCTCAAGGCACAGATACGCAGTATTTT.

The rearrangement uses TRBV19 and TRBJ1-2, with 8 bases that match TRBD1. CDR1 is LNHDA, CDR2 SQIVND, per germline (reference sequence). V shed 7 bases, J shed 8 bases, and the junction held 9 bases outside the gene matches. The CDR3 totals 13 residues. Written as DNA, the CDR3 is TGTGCCAGTAAGGGACAGGTGAACTGGGGCTACACCTTC. It encodes CASKGQVNWGYTF.

V and J are TRBV5-1 and TRBJ2-2, with 7 bases identical to TRBD1. Looked up from germline, CDR1 is SGHRS and CDR2 is YFSETQ. The ends lost 3 bases at V and 6 bases at J; junction bases unmatched: 5. The CDR3 is made up of 14 amino acids. The CDR3 region has the DNA TGCGCCAGCAGCTCGAATACAGGGGCCGGGGAGCTGTTTTTT. It codes for CASSSNTGAGELFF. The entire variable domain, with the rest obtained from reference TRBV5-1 and TRBJ2-2, is as follows: KAGVTQTPRYLIKTRGQQVTLSCSPISGHRSVSWYQQTPGQGLQFLFEYFSETQRNKGNFPGRFSGRQFSNSRSEMNVSTLELGDSALYLCASSSNTGAGELFFGEGSRLTVL.

To note about this clone: Sequence at one end of the junction differs from germline and may be a read error. CDR3 sequence reads: CATSHLGHRNGGGYTF. The CDR3 DNA sequence: TGTGCCACCAGCCACCTTGGACACCGGAACGGGGGGGGCTACACCTTC. The V call is TRBV3-1 (or the pseudogene TRBV3-2), the J call TRBJ1-2; D perhaps matches TRBD1 (5 bases). The CDR3 has 16 residues. Per the germline V gene, CDR1 is LGHDT and CDR2 is YNNKEL (reference sequence).

This chain links TRBV11-3 with TRBJ1-1, with 10 bases aligning to TRBD1. This CDR3 spans 15 amino acids. V lost 5 bases, J lost 7 bases, and 10 bases stayed unmatched. Germline V CDR1 and CDR2: SGHNT, YENEEA. CDR3 coding DNA: TGTGCCAGCAGCCAACCTGACAGGGGGCTTAGTGAAGCTTTCTTT. Its protein product is CASSQPDRGLSEAFF.

This chain links TRBV21-1 with TRBJ2-3; TRBD2, the table's D call, was not compared with the DNA. TRBV21-1 is a pseudogene locus. The CDR3 covers 17 residues. The CDR3 loop is CASALRRRGDWTDTQYF. The CDR3 DNA follows: TGTGCCAGCGCCCTCAGGAGGAGAGGGGACTGGACAGATACGCAGTATTTT.

The V gene is TRBV5-4, the J gene TRBJ2-5; 9 nucleotides line up with TRBD2. This CDR3 has 16 amino acids. Germline V gives CDR1 SGHNT, CDR2 YYREEE (reference sequence). V gave up 2 bases and J gave up 2 bases; unmatched junction bases: 7. CDR3 residues: CASSFGNSGGQETQYF. The CDR3 DNA reads TGTGCCAGCAGCTTCGGGAATAGCGGGGGACAAGAGACCCAGTACTTC.

J is TRBJ2-5 and V is TRBV9; 10 bases match TRBD1. This CDR3 comprises 15 residues. Germline V lookup: CDR1 SGDLS, CDR2 YYNGEE. Trimming took 6 bases from V and 2 from J; bases not matched to a gene: 7. The CDR3 loop is CASTGGQGVQETQYF. The DNA of the CDR3 is TGTGCCAGCACCGGAGGACAGGGGGTTCAAGAGACCCAGTACTTC.

The chain couples TRBV2 to TRBJ2-3, with D possibly being TRBD2 (7 bases). Germline V CDR1 and CDR2: SNHLY, FYNNEI. V was pared by 7 bases and J by 0 bases, with 17 bases between. The CDR3 extends over 16 amino acids. The CDR3 sequence: CASNVLGGPSTDTQYF. CDR3 nucleotides: TGTGCCAGCAATGTGTTGGGGGGGCCAAGCACAGATACGCAGTATTTT.

V and J are TRBV7-6 and TRBJ1-2; 8 bases line up with TRBD1. The CDR3 consists of 16 residues. V dropped 5 bases and J dropped 2; count of bases not matched to a gene: 10. Germline V lookup: CDR1 SGHVS, CDR2 FNYEAQ. The DNA for the CDR3 is TGTGCCAGCAGCCCAGAGGGACAGGTTAGGAACTATGGCTACACCTTC. It codes for CASSPEGQVRNYGYTF.

This clone was seen only a few times. This chain joins TRBV9 and TRBJ2-7; D is ambiguous. With 0 bases removed from V and 6 bases from J, the gap between germline ends came to 16 bases. Germline V gives CDR1 SGDLS, CDR2 YYNGEE. There are 15 residues in the CDR3. This chain's CDR3 is CASSVVAGPVGEQYF. The CDR3 coding sequence is TGTGCCAGCAGCGTAGTCGCTGGTCCTGTGGGCGAGCAGTACTTC.

This clone showed up just once. The J gene is TRBJ2-1, the V gene TRBV29-1; 7 nucleotides match TRBD1. Looked up from germline, CDR1 is SQVTM and CDR2 is ANQGSEA. The CDR3 length is 12 residues. V was pared by 4 bases and J by 4 bases, with 1 base of the junction left unmatched. The CDR3 protein is CSVVGQYNEQFF. CDR3 DNA: TGCAGCGTTGTGGGACAGTACAATGAGCAGTTCTTC.

To note about this clone: The sample holds other DNA sequences that translate to the same CDR3. The chain combines TRBV7-9 with TRBJ1-4; 8 bases match TRBD1. This CDR3 has 15 amino acids. Germline V gene data show CDR1 as SEHNR and CDR2 as FQNEAQ (reference sequence). J was trimmed by 4 bases and V by 5 bases; bases with no gene match: 6. The CDR3 sequence: CASSPGQGSNEKLFF. The CDR3 DNA sequence: TGTGCCAGCAGCCCTGGACAGGGTAGTAATGAAAAACTGTTTTTT.

This chain links TRBV10-3 with TRBJ1-2; perhaps TRBD1 as D (5 bases). V dropped 4 bases and J dropped 5 bases, with 8 bases sitting between them. Germline V gene data show CDR1 as ENHRY and CDR2 as SYGVKD. This CDR3 comprises 12 residues. CDR3 sequence (DNA): TGTGCCATCAGTGTGGGGGTTTATGGCTACACCTTC. Translating it yields CAISVGVYGYTF.

The rearrangement joins TRBV19 to TRBJ1-6, with D tentatively TRBD1 (5 bases). The CDR3 contains 14 residues. Germline loops: CDR1 LNHDA, CDR2 SQIVND (reference sequence). V lost 6 bases and J lost 4, with 10 bases in between. The CDR3 sequence is CASRDAGYNSPLHF. CDR3 nucleotides: TGTGCCAGTAGAGATGCAGGGTATAATTCACCCCTCCACTTT. Looking up the rest from reference TRBV19 and TRBJ1-6 gives the full variable domain: DGGITQSPKYLFRKEGQNVTLSCEQNLNHDAMYWYRQDPGQGLRLIYYSQIVNDFQKGDIAEGYSVSREKKESFPLTVTSAQKNPTAFYLCASRDAGYNSPLHFGNGTRLTVT.

V usage is TRBV7-6 and J usage is TRBJ1-5; no clear D. Trimming left V 5 bases short and J 0 bases short, with 14 bases between. The CDR3 totals 16 residues. Germline V CDR1 and CDR2: SGHVS, FNYEAQ. As DNA, the CDR3 is TGTGCCAGCAGCCTAGGAGACATTTATAGCAATCAGCCCCAGCATTTT. Amino acid sequence: CASSLGDIYSNQPQHF.

The rearrangement links TRBV4-1 to TRBJ2-7; D gene ambiguous. Trimming pared 0 bases from V and 3 bases from J, leaving 6 bases between. The V gene's germline CDR1 is MGHRA and CDR2 YSYEKL. This CDR3 spans 13 amino acids. The CDR3 region is CASSQEKGYEQYF. Here the CDR3 DNA reads TGCGCCAGCAGCCAAGAGAAAGGCTACGAGCAGTACTTC.

This chain connects TRBV5-1 to TRBJ2-7; TRBD1 agrees at 10 bases. The junction had 3 bases not matched to a gene; V was cut back by 4 bases and J by 2 bases. The CDR3 spans 14 residues. The germline V gene has CDR1 SGHRS and CDR2 YFSETQ. CDR3 protein: CASSHGQGAYEQYF. DNA for the CDR3: TGCGCCAGCAGCCACGGACAGGGGGCCTACGAGCAGTACTTC. Variable domain in full (rest from reference TRBV5-1 and TRBJ2-7): KAGVTQTPRYLIKTRGQQVTLSCSPISGHRSVSWYQQTPGQGLQFLFEYFSETQRNKGNFPGRFSGRQFSNSRSEMNVSTLELGDSALYLCASSHGQGAYEQYFGPGTRLTVT.